Each of the 17 T cell receptor beta chains below was sequenced from the same sample in a study of blood T cell repertoires in COVID-19. Produced via immunoSEQ multiplex PCR; TCRdb's table is partial and in-frame only. The sample comprises tens of thousands of clones, roughly 80% of which are singletons, and 11% rests with the top ten. The sequenced sample was peripheral blood. All receptors derive from a man in his fifties with acute or convalescent COVID-19.

This clone has more than one count but fewer than ten. DNA for the CDR3: TGTGCCTGGAGTTTTCCTGGCTTCAATCAGCCCCAGCATTTT. Amino acid sequence: CAWSFPGFNQPQHF. The chain employs TRBV30 and TRBJ1-5; no definite D call. Trimming left V 2 bases short and J 3 bases short, with 11 bases between. This CDR3 has 14 amino acids. The germline gives CDR1 GTSNPN, CDR2 SVGIG (reference sequence).

The rearrangement links TRBV28 to TRBJ2-2, with D perhaps matching TRBD1 (5 bases). V lost 7 bases, J lost 5 bases, and 17 bases lay in between. CDR1 is MDHEN, CDR2 SYDVKM, per germline. The CDR3 sequence is 15 residues long. CDR3 sequence reads: CASTSYRPGTGELFF. CDR3 bases: TGTGCCAGCACCTCTTATAGGCCAGGGACCGGGGAGCTGTTTTTT.

This sequence joins TRBV5-1 and TRBJ2-7; D is perhaps TRBD2 (7 bases). The ends were cut back, 0 bases at V and 6 bases at J, with 13 bases in the middle. Per germline, CDR1 SGHRS and CDR2 YFSETQ. The CDR3 totals 14 residues. This CDR3 reads CASSLEWGGGEQYF. In DNA, the CDR3 is TGCGCCAGCAGCTTGGAATGGGGGGGCGGCGAGCAGTACTTC. Combining the CDR3 with reference TRBV5-1 and TRBJ2-7 gives the whole variable domain KAGVTQTPRYLIKTRGQQVTLSCSPISGHRSVSWYQQTPGQGLQFLFEYFSETQRNKGNFPGRFSGRQFSNSRSEMNVSTLELGDSALYLCASSLEWGGGEQYFGPGTRLTVT.

This chain joins TRBV6-2 or TRBV6-3 and TRBJ2-5; TRBD2 matches at 14 bases. Germline V gene sequence: CDR1 MNHEY, CDR2 SVGEGT. V trimming: 6 bases; J trimming: 7 bases; junction bases outside the gene matches: 10. CDR3 length: 16 residues. The CDR3 loop is CASSPGLAGGYGTQYF. Here the CDR3 DNA reads TGTGCCAGCAGCCCCGGACTAGCGGGAGGCTACGGGACCCAGTACTTC.

The chain links TRBV6-5 to TRBJ1-2; D uncertain. Trimming stripped 4 bases from V and 6 bases from J, with 18 bases between. The CDR3 sequence is 15 residues long. Per germline, CDR1 MNHEY and CDR2 SVGAGI. The DNA of the CDR3 is TGTGCCAGCAGTTCCAGAGGTTCGGCCATAAATGGCTACACCTTC. This encodes CASSSRGSAINGYTF.

The chain has TRBV9 and TRBJ2-2; no firm D call. Germline V CDR1 and CDR2: SGDLS, YYNGEE. CDR3 length: 13 residues. The V gene lost 0 bases and the J gene lost 3 bases, with 3 bases spanning the gap. Written as DNA, the CDR3 is TGTGCCAGCAGCGTAGCAGACACCGGGGAGCTGTTTTTT. Its translation is CASSVADTGELFF.

This clone showed up just a few times. The rearrangement joins TRBV3-1 (or the pseudogene TRBV3-2) to TRBJ2-4, with 7 bases identical to TRBD1. The CDR3 contains 17 residues. J lost 6 bases, V lost 4 bases, and 15 bases had no gene match. Per the germline V gene, CDR1 is LGHDT and CDR2 is YNNKEL (reference sequence). In DNA form, the CDR3 reads TGTGCCAGCAGCCCAAGTGGAGAGAGAGGGGGCAGAAACATTCAGTACTTC. It yields the protein CASSPSGERGGRNIQYF.

The gene calls are TRBV18 and TRBJ2-5; D perhaps matches TRBD2 (5 bases). Trimming removed 3 bases at V and 7 bases at J, with 18 bases between. Germline V gene data show CDR1 as KGHSH and CDR2 as LQKENI. The CDR3 is 15 amino acids. In nucleotides, the CDR3 is TGTGCCAGCTCACCGGGAGAACGGGCGGTTGGGACCCAGTACTTC. Translated: CASSPGERAVGTQYF.

The CDR3 is CASRSPGQSSYEQYF. The CDR3 nucleotides are TGTGCCAGCCGAAGTCCGGGACAGAGCTCCTACGAGCAGTACTTC. The chain employs TRBV6-5 and TRBJ2-7; 7 bases map to TRBD1. Unmatched junction bases numbered 10, after V lost 8 bases and J lost 0 bases. This CDR3 is built from 15 residues. CDR1 is MNHEY, CDR2 SVGAGI, per germline.

The gene calls are TRBV11-3 and TRBJ2-1; TRBD2 is a possible D gene (6 bases). V lost 6 bases and J 4 bases, leaving 19 bases between the germline ends. The CDR3 covers 16 residues. The germline CDR1 and CDR2 sequences are SGHNT and YENEEA. Here the CDR3 reads CASSPRRREGYNEQFF. In DNA form, the CDR3 reads TGTGCCAGCAGTCCTAGAAGGAGGGAAGGATACAATGAGCAGTTCTTC.

The CDR3 is CASSQIAVNTIYF. CDR3 nucleotide sequence: TGTGCCAGCAGCCAGATCGCCGTAAACACCATATATTTT. The V call is TRBV12-3 or TRBV12-4, the J call TRBJ1-3; unclear D gene. There are 13 residues in the CDR3. Trimming took off 6 bases at V and 6 bases at J, with 12 bases between the two ends.

V and J are TRBV6-5 and TRBJ1-3; TRBD1 might be the D (5 bases). Germline CDR1 MNHEY, CDR2 SVGAGI. The CDR3 is 15 amino acids. V was trimmed by 5 bases and J by 0 bases, leaving 11 bases between them. The CDR3: CASSRQINSGNTIYF. CDR3 DNA: TGTGCCAGCAGTCGACAGATAAACTCTGGAAACACCATATATTTT.

This clone was observed a few times. The V gene is TRBV6-5, the J gene TRBJ1-1, with 10 bases aligning to TRBD1. CDR3 size: 14 residues. CDR1 MNHEY and CDR2 SVGAGI come from the germline V gene. V dropped 6 bases and J dropped 1; count of bases not matched to a gene: 2. The CDR3 sequence is CASRTGGTNTEAFF. The DNA of the CDR3 is TGTGCCAGCAGGACAGGGGGCACGAACACTGAAGCTTTCTTT.

The chain uses TRBV18 and TRBJ1-1; 9 positions agree with TRBD1. Germline CDR1 is KGHSH and CDR2 is LQKENI. The CDR3 runs 15 residues. With V trimmed by 1 base and J by 5 bases, 5 bases remained unmatched. As DNA, the CDR3 is TGTGCCAGCTCACCACAACAGGGGGCCGGGACTGAAGCTTTCTTT. Translated, it gives CASSPQQGAGTEAFF.

The chain carries TRBV6-5 and TRBJ2-5, with a possible D match to TRBD2 (6 bases). Germline V gives CDR1 MNHEY, CDR2 SVGAGI. This CDR3 is built from 15 residues. V was trimmed by 2 bases and J by 4 bases, leaving 14 bases between them. The CDR3 is CASSYAWGESETQYF. DNA for the CDR3: TGTGCCAGCAGTTACGCATGGGGGGAATCAGAGACCCAGTACTTC.

This sequence joins TRBV21-1 and TRBJ1-1; the DNA was not used to check the table's D call, TRBD1. TRBV21-1 is a documented pseudogene. This CDR3 has 16 amino acids. CDR3 nucleotides: TGTGCCAGCAGCACCCGACAGGGTGGGGGGAACACTGAAGCTTTCTTT. It codes for CASSTRQGGGNTEAFF.

This chain joins TRBV4-3 and TRBJ1-5, with TRBD1 matching over 7 bases. CDR3 size: 14 residues. Losses at the gene ends were 3 bases for V and 9 bases for J; bases not matched to a gene: 8. CDR1 is LGHNA and CDR2 is YSLEER in the germline V gene. CDR3 in amino acids: CASSQDRSSRPQHF. CDR3 nucleotides: TGCGCCAGCAGCCAGGACAGGTCTTCTAGGCCCCAGCATTTT.